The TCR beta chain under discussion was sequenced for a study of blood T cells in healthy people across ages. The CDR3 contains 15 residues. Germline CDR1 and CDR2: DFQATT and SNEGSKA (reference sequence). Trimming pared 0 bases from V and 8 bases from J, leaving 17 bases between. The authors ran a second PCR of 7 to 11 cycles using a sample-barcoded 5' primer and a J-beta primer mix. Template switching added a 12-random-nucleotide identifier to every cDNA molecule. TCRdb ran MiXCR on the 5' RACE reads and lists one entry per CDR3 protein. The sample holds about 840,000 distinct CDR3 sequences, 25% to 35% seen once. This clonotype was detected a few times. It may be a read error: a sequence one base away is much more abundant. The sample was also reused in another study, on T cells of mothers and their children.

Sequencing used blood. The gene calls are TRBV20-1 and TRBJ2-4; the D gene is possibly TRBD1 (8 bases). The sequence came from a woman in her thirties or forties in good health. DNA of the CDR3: TGCAGTGCTAGAGAAGACAGGGGAGGGGTGGACATTCAGTACTTC. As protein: CSAREDRGGVDIQYF.